This TCR beta chain was observed in a study of chemoradiotherapy in HPV16-positive cancers. Study-level findings and limits: HPV-responsive T-cell expansion during chemoradiotherapy was linked to improved recurrence-free survival in HPV16-positive patients. Non-HPV-specific T cells did not expand in tumors during treatment, whereas candidate HPV-specific clones and E7-related motifs did.

The CDR3 has 15 residues. V gave up 1 base and J gave up 3 bases, with 14 bases separating them. CDR1 and CDR2 (germline): SQVTM, ANQGSEA. A remark on this clone: Its antigen remains unidentified.

Clones were read by immunoSEQ multiplex PCR, and TCRdb kept only the in-frame ones, dropping some. The sample contains around 14,000 clones, roughly 93% of which appear only once. This sequence joins TRBV29-1 and TRBJ2-3; D may be TRBD2 (7 bases). This sequence originates from a human donor with HPV-associated anogenital cancer. Sequences were derived from blood, sampled from a patient who underwent chemoradiotherapy. The CDR3 spells CSVEGGLAATDTQYF. CDR3 DNA sequence: TGCAGCGTTGAAGGGGGGCTAGCGGCGACAGATACGCAGTATTTT.